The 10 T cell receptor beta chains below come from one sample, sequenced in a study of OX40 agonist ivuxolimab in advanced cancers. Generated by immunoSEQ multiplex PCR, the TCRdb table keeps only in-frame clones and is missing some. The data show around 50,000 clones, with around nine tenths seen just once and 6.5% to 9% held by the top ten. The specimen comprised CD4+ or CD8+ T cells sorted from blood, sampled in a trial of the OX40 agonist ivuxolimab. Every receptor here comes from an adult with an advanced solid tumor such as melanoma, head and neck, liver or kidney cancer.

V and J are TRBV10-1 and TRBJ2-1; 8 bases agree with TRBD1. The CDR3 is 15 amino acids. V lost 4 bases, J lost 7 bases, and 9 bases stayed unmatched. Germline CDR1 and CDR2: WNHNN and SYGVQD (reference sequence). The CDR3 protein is CASSGGQVTGNEQFF. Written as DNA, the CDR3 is TGCGCCAGCAGTGGGGGACAGGTCACCGGTAATGAGCAGTTCTTC.

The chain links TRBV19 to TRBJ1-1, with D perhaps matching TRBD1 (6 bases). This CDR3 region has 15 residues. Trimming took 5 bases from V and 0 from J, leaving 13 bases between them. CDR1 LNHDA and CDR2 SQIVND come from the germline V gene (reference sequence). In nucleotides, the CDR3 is TGTGCCAGTAGTCCCGCGGACAGAATGAACACTGAAGCTTTCTTT. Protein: CASSPADRMNTEAFF. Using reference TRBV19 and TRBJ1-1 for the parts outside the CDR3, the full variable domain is DGGITQSPKYLFRKEGQNVTLSCEQNLNHDAMYWYRQDPGQGLRLIYYSQIVNDFQKGDIAEGYSVSREKKESFPLTVTSAQKNPTAFYLCASSPADRMNTEAFFGQGTRLTVV.

DNA of the CDR3: TGTGCCAGCAGGAAAGCTAGCGGGACCGGGGAGCTGTTTTTT. Amino acid sequence: CASRKASGTGELFF. The J gene is TRBJ2-2, the V gene TRBV7-2; 8 nucleotides line up with TRBD2. This CDR3 comprises 14 residues. The V gene's germline CDR1 is SGHTA and CDR2 FQGNSA. Trimming at V came to 6 bases and at J to 5 bases, leaving 5 bases not matched to a gene. Combining the CDR3 with reference TRBV7-2 and TRBJ2-2 gives the whole variable domain GAGVSQSPSNKVTEKGKDVELRCDPISGHTALYWYRQSLGQGLEFLIYFQGNSAPDKSGLPSDRFSAERTGGSVSTLTIQRTQQEDSAVYLCASRKASGTGELFFGEGSRLTVL.

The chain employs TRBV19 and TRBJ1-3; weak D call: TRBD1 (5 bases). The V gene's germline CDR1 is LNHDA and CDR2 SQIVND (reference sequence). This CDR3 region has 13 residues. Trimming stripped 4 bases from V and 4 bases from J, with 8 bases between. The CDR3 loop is CASSTGLGNTIYF. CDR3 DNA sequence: TGTGCCAGTAGTACAGGGTTAGGAAACACCATATATTTT.

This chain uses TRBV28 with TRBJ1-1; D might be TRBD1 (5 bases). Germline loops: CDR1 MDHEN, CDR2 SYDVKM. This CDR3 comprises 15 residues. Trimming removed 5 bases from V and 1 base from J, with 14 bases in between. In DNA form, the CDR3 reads TGTGCCAGCAGTCCCCCCCAGGGTTGGAACACTGAAGCTTTCTTT. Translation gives CASSPPQGWNTEAFF. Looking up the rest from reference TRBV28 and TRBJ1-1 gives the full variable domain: DVKVTQSSRYLVKRTGEKVFLECVQDMDHENMFWYRQDPGLGLRLIYFSYDVKMKEKGDIPEGYSVSREKKERFSLILESASTNQTSMYLCASSPPQGWNTEAFFGQGTRLTVV.

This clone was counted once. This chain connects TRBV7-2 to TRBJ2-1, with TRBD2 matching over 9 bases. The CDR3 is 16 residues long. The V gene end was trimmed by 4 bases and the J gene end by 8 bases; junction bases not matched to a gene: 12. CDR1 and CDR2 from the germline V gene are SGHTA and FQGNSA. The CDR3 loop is CASSSPGLARLHEQFF. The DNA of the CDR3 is TGTGCCAGCAGCTCCCCGGGACTAGCCAGACTCCATGAGCAGTTCTTC. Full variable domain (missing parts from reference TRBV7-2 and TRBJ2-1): GAGVSQSPSNKVTEKGKDVELRCDPISGHTALYWYRQSLGQGLEFLIYFQGNSAPDKSGLPSDRFSAERTGGSVSTLTIQRTQQEDSAVYLCASSSPGLARLHEQFFGPGTRLTVL.

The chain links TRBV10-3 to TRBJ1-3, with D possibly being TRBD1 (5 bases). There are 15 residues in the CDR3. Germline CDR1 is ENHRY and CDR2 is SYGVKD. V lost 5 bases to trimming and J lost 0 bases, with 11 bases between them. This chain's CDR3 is CAISRDPNSGNTIYF. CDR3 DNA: TGTGCCATCAGTAGGGACCCCAACTCTGGAAACACCATATATTTT.

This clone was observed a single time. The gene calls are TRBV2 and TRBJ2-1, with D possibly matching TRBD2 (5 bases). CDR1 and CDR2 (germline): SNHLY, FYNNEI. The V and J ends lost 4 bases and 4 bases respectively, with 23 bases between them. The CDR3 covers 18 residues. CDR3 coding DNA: TGTGCCAGCAGTGGGGCTCGCGATCCCGAAGGGAGATACAATGAGCAGTTCTTC. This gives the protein CASSGARDPEGRYNEQFF.

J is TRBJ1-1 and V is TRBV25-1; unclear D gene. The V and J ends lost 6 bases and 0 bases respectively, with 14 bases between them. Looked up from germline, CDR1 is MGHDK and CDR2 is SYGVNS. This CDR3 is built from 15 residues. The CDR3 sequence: CASRHSGGMNTEAFF. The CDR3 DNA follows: TGTGCCAGCAGGCATAGCGGAGGGATGAACACTGAAGCTTTCTTT.

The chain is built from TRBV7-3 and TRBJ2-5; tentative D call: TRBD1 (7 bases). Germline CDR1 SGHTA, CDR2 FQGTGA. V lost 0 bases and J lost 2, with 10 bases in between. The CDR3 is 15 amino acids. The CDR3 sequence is CASSLTGGQQETQYF. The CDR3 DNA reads TGTGCCAGCAGCTTAACGGGGGGACAGCAAGAGACCCAGTACTTC.